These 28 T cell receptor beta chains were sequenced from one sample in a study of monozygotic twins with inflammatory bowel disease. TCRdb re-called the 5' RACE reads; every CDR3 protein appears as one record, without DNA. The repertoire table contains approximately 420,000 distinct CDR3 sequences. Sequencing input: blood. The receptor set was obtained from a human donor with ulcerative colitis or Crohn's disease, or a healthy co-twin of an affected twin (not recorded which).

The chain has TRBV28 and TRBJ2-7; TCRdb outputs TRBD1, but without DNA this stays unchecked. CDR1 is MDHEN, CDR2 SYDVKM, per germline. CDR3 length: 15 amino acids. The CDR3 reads CASSFNRGYSYEQYF. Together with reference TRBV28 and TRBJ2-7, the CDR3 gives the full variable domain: DVKVTQSSRYLVKRTGEKVFLECVQDMDHENMFWYRQDPGLGLRLIYFSYDVKMKEKGDIPEGYSVSREKKERFSLILESASTNQTSMYLCASSFNRGYSYEQYFGPGTRLTVT.

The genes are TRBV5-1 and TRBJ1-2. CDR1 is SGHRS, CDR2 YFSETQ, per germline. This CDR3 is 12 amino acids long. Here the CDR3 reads CASSSDGGGYTF.

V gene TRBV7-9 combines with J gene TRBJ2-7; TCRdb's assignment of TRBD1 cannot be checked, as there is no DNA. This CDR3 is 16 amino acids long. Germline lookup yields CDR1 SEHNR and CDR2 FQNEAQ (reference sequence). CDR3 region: CASSLGRGQGTYEQYF. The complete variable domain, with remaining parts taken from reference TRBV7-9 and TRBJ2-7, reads DTGVSQNPRHKITKRGQNVTFRCDPISEHNRLYWYRQTLGQGPEFLTYFQNEAQLEKSRLLSDRFSAERPKGSFSTLEIQRTEQGDSAMYLCASSLGRGQGTYEQYFGPGTRLTVT.

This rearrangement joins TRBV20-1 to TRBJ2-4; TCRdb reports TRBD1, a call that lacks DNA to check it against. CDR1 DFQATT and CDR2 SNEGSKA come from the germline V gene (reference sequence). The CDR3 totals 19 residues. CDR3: CSAREPGGATLGAKNIQYF.

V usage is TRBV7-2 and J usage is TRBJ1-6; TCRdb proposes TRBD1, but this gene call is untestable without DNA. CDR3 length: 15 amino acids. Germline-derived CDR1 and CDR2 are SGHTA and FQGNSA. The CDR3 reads CASSLASGERPPLHF.

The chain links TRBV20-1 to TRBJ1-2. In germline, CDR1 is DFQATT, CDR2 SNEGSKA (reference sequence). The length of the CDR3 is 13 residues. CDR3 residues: CSARVILNYGYTF.

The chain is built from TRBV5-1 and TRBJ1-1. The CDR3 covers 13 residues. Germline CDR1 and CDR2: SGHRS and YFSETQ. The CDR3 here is CASSWGKETEAFF.

The CDR3 is CASSLAAAETQYF. The chain links TRBV5-1 to TRBJ2-5. The CDR3 runs 13 residues. Germline V gene sequence: CDR1 SGHRS, CDR2 YFSETQ. The variable domain in full, completed from reference TRBV5-1 and TRBJ2-5, reads KAGVTQTPRYLIKTRGQQVTLSCSPISGHRSVSWYQQTPGQGLQFLFEYFSETQRNKGNFPGRFSGRQFSNSRSEMNVSTLELGDSALYLCASSLAAAETQYFGPGTRLLVL.

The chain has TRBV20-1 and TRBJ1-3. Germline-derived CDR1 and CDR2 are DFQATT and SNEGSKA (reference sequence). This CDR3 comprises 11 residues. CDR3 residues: CSAGTRNTIYF.

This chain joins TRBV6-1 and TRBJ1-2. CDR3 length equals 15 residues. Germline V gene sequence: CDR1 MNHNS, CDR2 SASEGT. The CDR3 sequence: CASSEAATNNYGYTF.

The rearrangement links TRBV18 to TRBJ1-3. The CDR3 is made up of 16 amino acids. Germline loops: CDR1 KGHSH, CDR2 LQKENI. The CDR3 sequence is CASSLTGRYSGNTIYF.

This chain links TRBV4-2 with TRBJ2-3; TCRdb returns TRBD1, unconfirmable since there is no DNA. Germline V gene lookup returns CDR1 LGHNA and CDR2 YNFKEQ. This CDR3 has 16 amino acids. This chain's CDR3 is CASSQVGTGVSDTQYF.

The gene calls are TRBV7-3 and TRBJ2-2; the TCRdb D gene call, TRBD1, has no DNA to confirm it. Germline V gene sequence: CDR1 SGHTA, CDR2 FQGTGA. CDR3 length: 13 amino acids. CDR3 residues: CASRGEGTGELFF.

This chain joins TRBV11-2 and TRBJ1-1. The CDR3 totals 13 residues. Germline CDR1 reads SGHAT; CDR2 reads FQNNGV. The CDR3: CASSLDPGRPAFF.

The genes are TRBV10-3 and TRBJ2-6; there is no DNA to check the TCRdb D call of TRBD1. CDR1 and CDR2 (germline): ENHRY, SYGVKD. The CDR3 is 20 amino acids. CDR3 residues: CAISEFRDSLTLSGANVLTF.

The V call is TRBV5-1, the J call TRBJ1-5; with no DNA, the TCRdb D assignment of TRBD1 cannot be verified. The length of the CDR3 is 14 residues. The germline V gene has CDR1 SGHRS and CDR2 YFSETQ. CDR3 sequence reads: CASSIGQGGQPQHF. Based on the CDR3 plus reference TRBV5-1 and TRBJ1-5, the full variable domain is KAGVTQTPRYLIKTRGQQVTLSCSPISGHRSVSWYQQTPGQGLQFLFEYFSETQRNKGNFPGRFSGRQFSNSRSEMNVSTLELGDSALYLCASSIGQGGQPQHFGDGTRLSIL.

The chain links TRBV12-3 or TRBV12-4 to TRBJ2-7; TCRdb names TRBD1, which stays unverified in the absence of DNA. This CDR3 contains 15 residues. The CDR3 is CASSPSGQGVYEQYF.

This CDR3 is CASRTGQLNTEAFF. The rearrangement joins TRBV3-1 to TRBJ1-1; without DNA, the TCRdb call of TRBD1 cannot be checked. This CDR3 is 14 amino acids long. Germline V CDR1 and CDR2: LGHDT, YNNKEL (reference sequence).

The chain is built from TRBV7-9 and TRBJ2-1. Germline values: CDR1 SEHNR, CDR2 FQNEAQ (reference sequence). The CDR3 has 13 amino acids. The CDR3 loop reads CASSFTWPDEQFF.

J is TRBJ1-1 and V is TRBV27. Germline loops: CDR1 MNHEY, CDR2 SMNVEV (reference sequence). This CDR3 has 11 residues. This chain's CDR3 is CASRGPTEAFF.

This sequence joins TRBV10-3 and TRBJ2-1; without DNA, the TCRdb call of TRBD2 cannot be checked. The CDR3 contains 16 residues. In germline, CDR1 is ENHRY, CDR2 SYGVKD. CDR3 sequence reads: CAISRLAGSSYNEQFF.

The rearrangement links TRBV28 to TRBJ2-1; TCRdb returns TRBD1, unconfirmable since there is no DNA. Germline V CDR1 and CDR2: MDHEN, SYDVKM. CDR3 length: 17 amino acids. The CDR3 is CASSLFWTGGFTNEQFF.

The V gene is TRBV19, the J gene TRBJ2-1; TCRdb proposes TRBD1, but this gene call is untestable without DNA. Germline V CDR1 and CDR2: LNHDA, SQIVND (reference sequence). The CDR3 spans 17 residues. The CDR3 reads CASSIRGGEGHYNEQFF. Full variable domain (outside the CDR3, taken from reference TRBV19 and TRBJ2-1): DGGITQSPKYLFRKEGQNVTLSCEQNLNHDAMYWYRQDPGQGLRLIYYSQIVNDFQKGDIAEGYSVSREKKESFPLTVTSAQKNPTAFYLCASSIRGGEGHYNEQFFGPGTRLTVL.

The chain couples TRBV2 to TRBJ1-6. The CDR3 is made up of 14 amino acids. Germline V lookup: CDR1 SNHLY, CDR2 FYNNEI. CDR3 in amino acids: CASTDGGTAAPLHF.

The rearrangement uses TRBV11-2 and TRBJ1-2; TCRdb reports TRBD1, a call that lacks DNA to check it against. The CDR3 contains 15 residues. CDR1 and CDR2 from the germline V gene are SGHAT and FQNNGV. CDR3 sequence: CASSFTRGKYDGYTF. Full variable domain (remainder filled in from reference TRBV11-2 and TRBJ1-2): EAGVAQSPRYKIIEKRQSVAFWCNPISGHATLYWYQQILGQGPKLLIQFQNNGVVDDSQLPKDRFSAERLKGVDSTLKIQPAKLEDSAVYLCASSFTRGKYDGYTFGSGTRLTVV.

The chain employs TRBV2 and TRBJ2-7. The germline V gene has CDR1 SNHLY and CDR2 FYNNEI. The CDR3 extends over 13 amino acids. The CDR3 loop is CASITPPTYEQYF.

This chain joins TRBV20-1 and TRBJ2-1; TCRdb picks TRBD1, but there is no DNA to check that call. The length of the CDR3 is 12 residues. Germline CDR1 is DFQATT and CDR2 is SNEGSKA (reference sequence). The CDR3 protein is CSASLERDEQFF.

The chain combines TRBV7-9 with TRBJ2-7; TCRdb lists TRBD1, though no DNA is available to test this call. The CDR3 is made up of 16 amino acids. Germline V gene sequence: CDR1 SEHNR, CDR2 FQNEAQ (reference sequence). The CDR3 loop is CASSLWGSDREYEQYF. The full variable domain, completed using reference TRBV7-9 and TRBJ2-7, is DTGVSQNPRHKITKRGQNVTFRCDPISEHNRLYWYRQTLGQGPEFLTYFQNEAQLEKSRLLSDRFSAERPKGSFSTLEIQRTEQGDSAMYLCASSLWGSDREYEQYFGPGTRLTVT.